This T cell receptor (beta chain) was recorded in a study of cytomegalovirus exposure and HLA in healthy donors (TCRdb year 2017). Broadly, across the study: In an earlier analysis of approximately 640 of the donors, less than 350 Gb of sequence data and some 100 million unique TCR beta sequences from about 180 million T cells were reported. Rather than drawing on any new phenotypic data, the later analysis identified candidate immune exposures from TCR beta sequences and the way those sequences occurred across donors. In an earlier analysis of a few hundred of the donors, high-throughput TCR beta sequencing was used to judge whether each TCR beta V gene segment behaved as functional or pseudogenic. All discovery cohort repertoires had been generated on a single sequencing platform. Both class I and class II loci were covered by HLA typing, at four-digit resolution. An early release that covered 500 to 800 HLA-typed donors contained 250 to 350 gigabases of sequencing data and tens of millions of unique TCR sequences. Alongside the repertoire data, information on donor age, sex, ethnicity and CMV serostatus was compiled. Along with the approximately 620-subject first cohort, a separate validation cohort of around 120 different subjects was used. High-throughput TCR immunosequencing, statistical association of individual TCRs with disease status, and machine learning were combined to predict cytomegalovirus infection status. Roughly 5 DR-DQ haplotypes were handled as single units for association and clustering, since linkage in the cohort was strong. Among the roughly 400 genotyped donors, about 85% belonged to the genetic ancestry cluster associated with self-reported Caucasian donors. A later genetic analysis took genome-wide SNP genotypes for about 60% of the roughly 670 donors and used that subset as a discovery cohort. A later analysis re-examined previously published TCR beta repertoires from just over 650 donors and added high-resolution HLA genotyping to investigate patterns of TCR occurrence. The aim of the study was to test whether cataloging public T cell receptors could identify signatures of past pathogen exposure. Typing coverage differed by locus: A, B, C, DRB1 and DQB1 were typed in about 620-640 donors, DQA1 in 522, DPA1 in around 580, and DPB1 in 400 to 490. On average, 235,054 unique TCR beta nucleotide sequences were sequenced per donor among about 400 genotyped donors of the cohort, with 15% to 20% of those sequences being non-productive. The study profiled the T cell repertoires of about 640 subjects by immunosequencing and related them to cytomegalovirus serostatus.

Points the paper makes about the study in general: The classifier was reported to diagnose cytomegalovirus status with high specificity and sensitivity in both the original and validation cohorts. HLA typing was unavailable for some donors at each locus, so association tests used only the typed subset. A group of highly shared sequence variants was considered likely to be a technical artifact of the sequencing pipeline. According to a later analysis, most CMV-associated TCR beta chains appeared to be HLA-restricted, and the HLA associations seemed to be driven largely by CMV exposure. Roughly uniform sequencing depth across donors was assumed in presence/absence analyses, although this assumption may not hold. Most TCR sequences were observed very rarely across donors, whereas some public TCRs were present in many individuals. Strong co-occurrence of HLA alleles, especially DR and DQ, made assigning TCR associations to individual alleles difficult. In the study, about 150 TCR beta chains were listed as associated with cytomegalovirus. In a later analysis, several top co-occurrence clusters were reported to appear linked to parvovirus B19, influenza, CMV and Epstein-Barr virus. Correlated functional status among segregating V segments might reflect linkage disequilibrium, but an unknown experimental factor could not be ruled out. According to a later genetic analysis, donors in an Asian-associated ancestry cluster had fewer N-insertions in productive TCRs than the approximately 690-donor mean. Some IMGT-functional V segments, including TRBV6-2 and TRBV6-3, could not be distinguished by the 87-base-pair reads and were therefore excluded. Over 15 rarely observed V segments, including chromosome 9 orphons, were excluded from the earlier analysis of a few hundred of the donors because counts were too low. In an earlier analysis of a few hundred of the donors, most TCR beta V segments were observed in productive rearrangements about 87% or about 30% of the time, broadly matching IMGT annotations. A later analysis found that HLA-associated TCR beta chains were more clonally expanded and had lower generation probabilities than equally common non-associated chains. Only TCR beta chains were sequenced in this cohort, and the absence of alpha or paired-chain data limited detectable features. According to a later analysis, TCR association rates differed among HLA loci, with DRB1 alleles showing the most associated TCRs and HLA-C alleles showing the fewest. A later genetic analysis associated a missense DCLRE1C variant with V-gene and J-gene trimming of TCR beta chains, and an independent cohort replicated the association. The authors suggested that the approach could potentially be extended to other disease states and immunological phenotypes. A further reported finding was that TCR beta sequences accurately predicted the HLA-A and HLA-B alleles for most subjects in the first cohort. At a false discovery rate of 0.05, a later analysis linked 15,000 to 20,000 TCR beta sequences to specific HLA alleles. CMV serostatus was the only immune exposure information available for the cohort. In vitro tests confirmed that a few of the cytomegalovirus-associated TCR beta chains recognize cytomegalovirus antigens.

In regard to this clone: Its antigen remains undetermined. No quality values exist for individual bases; no much larger clone is one base distant. The sample carries other DNA sequences with the same CDR3.

The cohort was made up of about 670 healthy bone marrow donors. At the time of sampling, all cohort members were nominally healthy, though unrecorded immune exposures were likely present. The donor was CMV seronegative and belonged to the group of roughly 330 seronegative cohort members. A peripheral blood sample was provided by each donor, and peripheral blood mononuclear cells were used for TCR beta sequencing. The Qiagen DNeasy Blood Extraction Kit was used to extract genomic DNA from the blood cell samples. The method behind the library was the immunoSEQ multiplex PCR assay. The multiplex PCR relied on a mix of 60 forward primers for TCR Vbeta segments and 13 reverse primers for TCR Jbeta segments. The CDR3 region of rearranged TCR beta genes was amplified from genomic DNA with a multiplex PCR assay. On the Illumina HiSeq System, the amplified TCR beta libraries were sequenced as 87-base-pair reads. As for how the authors treated the data: In a later analysis, around 80 million unique TCR beta chains were counted across the 500 to 850 repertoires, and around 10 million of these chains were shared by at least two donors. A nearest-neighbor algorithm error-corrected the raw reads and collapsed the reads into unique sequences, merging closely related sequences to remove PCR and sequencing errors. Alignment of CDR3 sequences to IMGT reference sequences was used to assign V, D and J gene segments. For a sequence to be retained, a match of at least six nucleotides was required to both a V gene segment and a J gene segment. A rearrangement counted as productive if the CDR3 had no stop codons and remained in frame with V and J, and every other rearrangement counted as non-productive. CDR3 was defined according to IMGT convention as the region running from the second conserved V-encoded cysteine to the conserved J-encoded phenylalanine. In an earlier analysis of approximately 500 of the donors, sequences lacking an unambiguous match to a single V gene segment were excluded. In an earlier analysis of some 590 of the donors, a V segment was called functional when productive rearrangements were above 56.7%, and segregating when the standard deviation between donors exceeded 5%. A statistical classification framework was developed to diagnose cytomegalovirus status using the catalog of TCR beta chain sequences. A later analysis assigned V and J genes by comparing TCR nucleotide sequences with IMGT/GENE-DB human TR gene sequences. A later analysis assigned CDR3 sequences and most-parsimonious VDJ recombination scenarios with the TCRdist pipeline. A later analysis defined each TCR beta chain by its CDR3 amino acid sequence plus V-gene family, and excluded reads lacking a unique V-gene family. To address suspected cross-contamination and a sequencing artifact, a later analysis removed some 620 highly shared, low-generation-probability nucleotide sequences. In a later analysis, a clonal expansion index for each public chain was calculated from normalized within-repertoire ranks of inferred template counts. In a later analysis, generation probabilities were computed with a VDJ recombination model fitted to out-of-frame rearrangements, and the resulting probabilities were checked against IGoR. In a later analysis, TCR-TCR, TCR-HLA and TCR-CMV co-occurrence was scored with hypergeometric tests, and a repertoire-size bias correction was applied to TCR pairs. A later analysis estimated false discovery rates by permuting HLA or CMV assignments 20 times. In a later analysis, co-occurring TCRs were grouped using DBSCAN, with TCRdist sequence similarity added in when clustering inside HLA-allele-positive subsets. Repertoires with fewer than 30,000 or more than 120,000 public chains, plus five repertoires with anomalous nucleotide sharing, were excluded from co-occurrence clustering. The immuneACCESS repertoire file appears here via TCRdb, limited to in-frame rearrangements. These files lack a portion of the clones; in checked studies, under half of the deficit traces to unresolved V genes, and the cause of the others is not known. From that table come the V and J calls and clone size; the DNA was used to work out D and trimming. The sample has 200,000 to 250,000 clones on record, more than 60% of them singletons. Of the sample, approximately 1.7% is held by the ten largest clones.

In the germline V gene (reference sequence), CDR1 corresponds to GTSNPN and CDR2 to SVGIG. V lost 4 bases and J lost 10 bases, and the count of bases not matched to a germline gene is 5. The CDR3 sequence holds 13 residues, the cysteine and phenylalanine included. The read is trimmed to its CDR3 DNA, 39 bases read in frame from base 1. This chain is built from TRBV30 and TRBJ1-6, with 9 bases aligning to TRBD1. The source of this sequence is a woman aged 30 to 39 in good health and CMV-seronegative. The material sequenced was PBMCs. The nucleotide sequence reads as follows: TGTGCCTGGAATGGGGGACAGGGATCACCCCTCCACTTT. Its protein reads: CAWNGGQGSPLHF.